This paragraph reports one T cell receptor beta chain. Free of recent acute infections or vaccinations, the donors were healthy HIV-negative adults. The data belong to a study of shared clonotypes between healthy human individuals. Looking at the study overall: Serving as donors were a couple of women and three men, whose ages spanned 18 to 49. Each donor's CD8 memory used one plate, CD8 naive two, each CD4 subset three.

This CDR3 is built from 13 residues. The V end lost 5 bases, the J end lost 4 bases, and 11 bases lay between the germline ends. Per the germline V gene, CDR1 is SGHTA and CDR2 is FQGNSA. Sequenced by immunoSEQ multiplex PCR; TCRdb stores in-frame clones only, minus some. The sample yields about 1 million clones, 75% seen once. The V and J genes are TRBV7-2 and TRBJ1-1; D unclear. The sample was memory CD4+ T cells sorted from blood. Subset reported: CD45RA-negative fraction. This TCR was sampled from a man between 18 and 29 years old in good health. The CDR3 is CASSPPMATEAFF. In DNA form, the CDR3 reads TGTGCCAGCAGCCCTCCTATGGCCACTGAAGCTTTCTTT.